One sample yielded the 29 T cell receptor beta chains listed below, sequenced in a study of a mutant IDH1 vaccine in newly diagnosed glioma. Time point defined: baseline, week 1 (first vaccination visit). Treatment specified: pre-vaccination baseline after standard-of-care therapy. The protocol was immunoSEQ multiplex PCR, while the TCRdb copy is restricted to in-frame clones and leaves out a portion. The sample shows tens of thousands of clones, about four fifths of them seen only once. The specimen was PBMCs, collected from a glioma patient treated with radiotherapy, temozolomide or both. The receptors stem from a woman in her forties or fifties with glioma.

The chain combines TRBV5-1 with TRBJ2-3, with D maybe TRBD1 (7 bases). CDR3 length: 18 amino acids. V lost 4 bases, J lost 0 bases, and 21 bases lay in between. CDR1 is SGHRS and CDR2 is YFSETQ in the germline V gene. Here the CDR3 reads CASSLRTGVEGSTDTQYF. For the CDR3, the DNA is TGCGCCAGCAGCCTTAGGACAGGAGTGGAGGGAAGCACAGATACGCAGTATTTT. The complete variable domain, with remaining parts taken from reference TRBV5-1 and TRBJ2-3, reads KAGVTQTPRYLIKTRGQQVTLSCSPISGHRSVSWYQQTPGQGLQFLFEYFSETQRNKGNFPGRFSGRQFSNSRSEMNVSTLELGDSALYLCASSLRTGVEGSTDTQYFGPGTRLTVL.

The V and J genes are TRBV7-9 and TRBJ2-7; 9 bases are shared with TRBD2. J was trimmed by 0 bases and V by 7 bases; bases with no gene match: 7. The CDR3 consists of 15 residues. The germline V gene has CDR1 SEHNR and CDR2 FQNEAQ (reference sequence). The CDR3 DNA reads TGTGCCAGCACCCAAGAGCGGGGGGACTCCTACGAGCAGTACTTC. Protein: CASTQERGDSYEQYF.

The chain has TRBV7-9 and TRBJ1-1, with D unclear. With 1 base removed from V and 0 bases from J, the gap between germline ends came to 9 bases. This CDR3 comprises 15 residues. CDR1 SEHNR and CDR2 FQNEAQ come from the germline V gene (reference sequence). The CDR3 nucleotides are TGTGCCAGCAGCTTAGGCCGAAGGATGAACACTGAAGCTTTCTTT. As protein: CASSLGRRMNTEAFF.

The chain recombines TRBV18 with TRBJ2-3; D not resolved. The CDR3 has 13 residues. Trimming took off 2 bases at V and 2 bases at J, with 5 bases between the two ends. Germline V gives CDR1 KGHSH, CDR2 LQKENI. CDR3 region: CASSPGVTDTQYF. CDR3 DNA: TGTGCCAGCTCACCAGGTGTCACAGATACGCAGTATTTT.

The chain combines TRBV19 with TRBJ1-2; D unresolved. CDR1 and CDR2 from the germline V gene are LNHDA and SQIVND (reference sequence). V dropped 4 bases and J dropped 3 bases, with 9 bases sitting between them. The CDR3 totals 13 residues. This CDR3 reads CASSNRLYYGYTF. The CDR3 DNA reads TGTGCCAGTAGTAACAGACTCTACTATGGCTACACCTTC.

DNA for the CDR3: TGTGCCAGCAGCCTCTGGGGTCAGCCCCAGCATTTT. Translating it yields CASSLWGQPQHF. The V and J genes are TRBV7-2 and TRBJ1-5; D is unclear. Between the trimmed V and J ends, which lost 5 bases and 6 bases, there was a span of 8 bases. This CDR3 has 12 amino acids. Germline values: CDR1 SGHTA, CDR2 FQGNSA.

This rearrangement joins TRBV27 to TRBJ2-2, with 10 bases matching TRBD1. This CDR3 spans 14 amino acids. The V gene's germline CDR1 is MNHEY and CDR2 SMNVEV (reference sequence). The V gene end was trimmed by 6 bases and the J gene end by 7 bases; junction bases not matched to a gene: 5. The CDR3: CASRAGTGDGELFF. In DNA, the CDR3 is TGTGCCAGCAGGGCCGGGACAGGGGACGGGGAGCTGTTTTTT.

This chain joins TRBV5-1 and TRBJ1-2; D is unresolved. CDR1 SGHRS and CDR2 YFSETQ come from the germline V gene. Trimming removed 0 bases from V and 2 bases from J, with 5 bases in between. The CDR3 spans 13 residues. Here the CDR3 DNA reads TGCGCCAGCAGCTTGGGGCAGAACTATGGCTACACCTTC. Residues: CASSLGQNYGYTF. The full variable domain, with the rest looked up from reference TRBV5-1 and TRBJ1-2, is KAGVTQTPRYLIKTRGQQVTLSCSPISGHRSVSWYQQTPGQGLQFLFEYFSETQRNKGNFPGRFSGRQFSNSRSEMNVSTLELGDSALYLCASSLGQNYGYTFGSGTRLTVV.

This clone was counted between two and nine times. V is TRBV28 and J is TRBJ2-5; D may correspond to TRBD1 or TRBD2 (5 bases each). Deletions cut 2 bases from V and 4 bases from J, with 11 bases between. This CDR3 has 14 amino acids. Germline assignment: CDR1 MDHEN and CDR2 SYDVKM. The DNA for the CDR3 is TGTGCCAGCAGTTTAGTCGGGGCGCTAGAGACCCAGTACTTC. This translates into CASSLVGALETQYF.

This chain uses TRBV7-3 with TRBJ2-7, with D unclear. CDR1 and CDR2 from the germline V gene are SGHTA and FQGTGA. Between the trimmed V and J ends, which lost 6 bases and 6 bases, there was a span of 15 bases. This CDR3 comprises 13 residues. CDR3 bases: TGTGCCAGCAGTCCCAGACACCGAGGCGAGCAGTACTTC. Translated, it gives CASSPRHRGEQYF.

This rearrangement joins TRBV6-6 to TRBJ1-5; D is ambiguous. Trimming cost V 6 bases and J 5 bases, with 2 bases left between them. The germline V gene encodes CDR1 MNHNY and CDR2 SVGAGI (reference sequence). This CDR3 comprises 10 residues. CDR3 sequence reads: CASSDQPQHF. The CDR3 DNA reads TGTGCCAGCAGCGATCAGCCCCAGCATTTT.

The chain links TRBV2 to TRBJ2-2; 8 positions agree with TRBD1. The junction had 4 bases not matched to a gene; V was cut back by 6 bases and J by 4 bases. Germline V lookup: CDR1 SNHLY, CDR2 FYNNEI. This CDR3 contains 14 residues. CDR3 residues: CASRFRGLTGELFF. The DNA of the CDR3 is TGTGCCAGCAGATTCAGGGGGCTCACCGGGGAGCTGTTTTTT.

The chain couples TRBV6-5 to TRBJ1-2; a weak D match, TRBD1 (6 bases). The CDR3 covers 13 residues. V was pared by 6 bases and J by 2 bases, with 10 bases between. Germline CDR1 MNHEY, CDR2 SVGAGI. The CDR3 nucleotides read TGTGCCAGCAGGACGGGACAAAACTATGGCTACACCTTC. This gives the protein CASRTGQNYGYTF.

The gene calls are TRBV19 and TRBJ2-3, with 7 bases matching TRBD1. The CDR3 has 13 amino acids. V lost 5 bases to trimming and J lost 5 bases; unmatched junction nucleotides: 4. Germline lookup yields CDR1 LNHDA and CDR2 SQIVND (reference sequence). CDR3 bases: TGTGCCAGTAGTGCGCAGGGGGTAGATACGCAGTATTTT. Translated: CASSAQGVDTQYF.

The chain has TRBV2 and TRBJ2-2; a possible D gene is TRBD2 (6 bases). The germline V gene has CDR1 SNHLY and CDR2 FYNNEI. Deletions cut 8 bases from V and 2 bases from J, with 15 bases between. The CDR3 totals 15 residues. The CDR3 coding sequence is TGTGCCAGCCTGGGGCGGGGCAGAAACACCGGGGAGCTGTTTTTT. Amino acids: CASLGRGRNTGELFF.

This rearrangement joins TRBV15 to TRBJ2-5; D is unclear. Germline CDR1 is LNHNV and CDR2 is YYDKDF (reference sequence). The CDR3 loop spans 12 amino acids. V was shortened by 3 bases and J by 2 bases, with 4 bases between the two germline ends. DNA for the CDR3: TGTGCCACCAGCAGCCATCAAGAGACCCAGTACTTC. This codes for CATSSHQETQYF.

The chain has TRBV19 and TRBJ2-7; D is unclear. CDR3 length: 13 amino acids. The V gene's germline CDR1 is LNHDA and CDR2 SQIVND (reference sequence). V was clipped by 5 bases and J by 2 bases, with 10 bases between them. As DNA, the CDR3 is TGTGCCAGTAGTTCAGACATTACCTACGAGCAGTACTTC. This translates into CASSSDITYEQYF.

The V and J genes are TRBV28 and TRBJ2-7, with no clear D. The CDR3 totals 14 residues. V lost 1 base and J 5 bases, leaving 12 bases between the germline ends. Germline-derived CDR1 and CDR2 are MDHEN and SYDVKM. CDR3 amino acids: CASSLFTLGNEQYF. CDR3 sequence (DNA): TGTGCCAGCAGTTTATTTACCCTAGGCAACGAGCAGTACTTC.

This clone was detected once. The rearrangement uses TRBV4-3 and TRBJ1-1; D gene ambiguous. V was cut by 3 bases and J by 0 bases, with 5 bases left in between. In germline, CDR1 is LGHNA, CDR2 YSLEER. This CDR3 spans 13 amino acids. The CDR3 here is CASSQEMNTEAFF. DNA for the CDR3: TGCGCCAGCAGCCAGGAGATGAACACTGAAGCTTTCTTT.

The rearrangement uses TRBV5-1 and TRBJ2-5; either TRBD1 or TRBD2 may supply D (6 bases each). Germline V gene lookup returns CDR1 SGHRS and CDR2 YFSETQ. The CDR3 has 17 residues. The ends were cut back, 3 bases at V and 1 base at J, with 19 bases in the middle. The CDR3 DNA reads TGCGCCAGCAGCTCCCTTAGTCCGGGGGCGATCCAAGAGACCCAGTACTTC. Protein: CASSSLSPGAIQETQYF.

This chain joins TRBV9 and TRBJ2-5; tentative D call: TRBD2 (6 bases). The germline V gene has CDR1 SGDLS and CDR2 YYNGEE. V was pared by 4 bases and J by 4 bases, with 20 bases between. The CDR3 contains 16 residues. The CDR3 is CASSLTVSGTPETQYF. DNA for the CDR3: TGTGCCAGCAGCTTAACCGTTTCAGGGACTCCAGAGACCCAGTACTTC. Full variable domain (outside the CDR3, taken from reference TRBV9 and TRBJ2-5): DSGVTQTPKHLITATGQRVTLRCSPRSGDLSVYWYQQSLDQGLQFLIQYYNGEERAKGNILERFSAQQFPDLHSELNLSSLELGDSALYFCASSLTVSGTPETQYFGPGTRLLVL.

In DNA, the CDR3 is TGCGCCAGCAGCTTGGAGGGGCGCGGCTATGGCTACACCTTC. Its translation: CASSLEGRGYGYTF. The V gene is TRBV5-1, the J gene TRBJ1-2; D might be TRBD1 (5 bases). The V end lost 0 bases, the J end lost 4 bases, and 10 bases lay between the germline ends. Germline loops: CDR1 SGHRS, CDR2 YFSETQ. The CDR3 contains 14 residues.

V and J are TRBV27 and TRBJ1-6; D is possibly TRBD1 (5 bases). Per germline, CDR1 MNHEY and CDR2 SMNVEV (reference sequence). V lost 2 bases and J 3 bases, leaving 5 bases between the germline ends. The CDR3 spans 14 residues. The CDR3 reads CASSLDSYNSPLHF. The CDR3 DNA reads TGTGCCAGCAGTTTAGACAGCTATAATTCACCCCTCCACTTT.

The gene calls are TRBV27 and TRBJ1-6, with D possibly matching TRBD1 (5 bases). Trimming left V 1 base short and J 7 bases short, with 20 bases between. Germline V gene lookup returns CDR1 MNHEY and CDR2 SMNVEV (reference sequence). This CDR3 is 18 amino acids long. The CDR3 DNA reads TGTGCCAGCAGTTTATTCGTGAGGGGTCCTACTTCCAATTCACCCCTCCACTTT. This translates into CASSLFVRGPTSNSPLHF.

The DNA of the CDR3 is TGTGCCAGCAGCTTAATTGGCCACCTGGGCCCGGGTACGCAGTATTTT. Translated: CASSLIGHLGPGTQYF. The chain employs TRBV7-9 and TRBJ2-3; D call uncertain. V was trimmed by 2 bases and J by 8 bases, leaving 20 bases between them. The CDR3 length is 16 residues. In germline, CDR1 is SEHNR, CDR2 FQNEAQ (reference sequence).

This chain joins TRBV27 and TRBJ1-6; D gene unclear. Trimming removed 6 bases from V and 9 bases from J, with 12 bases in between. The germline V gene encodes CDR1 MNHEY and CDR2 SMNVEV (reference sequence). This CDR3 spans 13 amino acids. For the CDR3, the DNA is TGTGCCAGCAGACGGGTTGCGGGTTCACCCCTCCACTTT. Translating it yields CASRRVAGSPLHF.

The chain is built from TRBV9 and TRBJ1-2; unclear D gene. V lost 0 bases and J 3 bases, leaving 6 bases between the germline ends. Germline V gene sequence: CDR1 SGDLS, CDR2 YYNGEE. There are 13 residues in the CDR3. CDR3 sequence (DNA): TGTGCCAGCAGCGTAGAGCCAGACTATGGCTACACCTTC. Protein sequence: CASSVEPDYGYTF. The full variable domain, its missing parts supplied by reference TRBV9 and TRBJ1-2, is DSGVTQTPKHLITATGQRVTLRCSPRSGDLSVYWYQQSLDQGLQFLIQYYNGEERAKGNILERFSAQQFPDLHSELNLSSLELGDSALYFCASSVEPDYGYTFGSGTRLTVV.

The rearrangement joins TRBV7-2 to TRBJ1-2; D gene uncertain. The length of the CDR3 is 19 residues. Germline-derived CDR1 and CDR2 are SGHTA and FQGNSA. Trimming took off 0 bases at V and 0 bases at J, with 20 bases between the two ends. This chain's CDR3 is CASSLASAYSLLANYGYTF. The CDR3 coding sequence is TGTGCCAGCAGCTTAGCGTCAGCATACAGCCTTCTAGCTAACTATGGCTACACCTTC.

The V and J genes are TRBV7-2 and TRBJ1-1; D remains ambiguous. Germline V lookup: CDR1 SGHTA, CDR2 FQGNSA. The CDR3 consists of 14 residues. Between the trimmed V and J ends, which lost 3 bases and 6 bases, there was a span of 14 bases. This CDR3 is CASSFIGIGAEAFF. The CDR3 DNA is TGTGCCAGCAGCTTTATAGGGATCGGCGCTGAAGCTTTCTTT.